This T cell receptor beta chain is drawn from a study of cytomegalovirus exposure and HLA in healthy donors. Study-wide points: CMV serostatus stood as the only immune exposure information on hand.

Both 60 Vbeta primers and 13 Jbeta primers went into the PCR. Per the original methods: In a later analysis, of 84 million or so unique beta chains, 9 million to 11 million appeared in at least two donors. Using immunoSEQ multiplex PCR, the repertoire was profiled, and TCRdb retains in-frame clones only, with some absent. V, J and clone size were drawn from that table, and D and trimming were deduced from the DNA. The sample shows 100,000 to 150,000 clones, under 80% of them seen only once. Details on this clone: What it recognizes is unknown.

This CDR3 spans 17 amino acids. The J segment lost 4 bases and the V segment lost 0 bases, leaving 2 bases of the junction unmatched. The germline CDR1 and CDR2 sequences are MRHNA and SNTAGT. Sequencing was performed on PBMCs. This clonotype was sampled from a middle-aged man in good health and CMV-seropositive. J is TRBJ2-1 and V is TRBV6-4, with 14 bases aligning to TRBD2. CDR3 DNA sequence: TGTGCCAGCAGTGACTCGGGACTAGCGGGGGTATACAATGAGCAGTTCTTC. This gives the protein CASSDSGLAGVYNEQFF.